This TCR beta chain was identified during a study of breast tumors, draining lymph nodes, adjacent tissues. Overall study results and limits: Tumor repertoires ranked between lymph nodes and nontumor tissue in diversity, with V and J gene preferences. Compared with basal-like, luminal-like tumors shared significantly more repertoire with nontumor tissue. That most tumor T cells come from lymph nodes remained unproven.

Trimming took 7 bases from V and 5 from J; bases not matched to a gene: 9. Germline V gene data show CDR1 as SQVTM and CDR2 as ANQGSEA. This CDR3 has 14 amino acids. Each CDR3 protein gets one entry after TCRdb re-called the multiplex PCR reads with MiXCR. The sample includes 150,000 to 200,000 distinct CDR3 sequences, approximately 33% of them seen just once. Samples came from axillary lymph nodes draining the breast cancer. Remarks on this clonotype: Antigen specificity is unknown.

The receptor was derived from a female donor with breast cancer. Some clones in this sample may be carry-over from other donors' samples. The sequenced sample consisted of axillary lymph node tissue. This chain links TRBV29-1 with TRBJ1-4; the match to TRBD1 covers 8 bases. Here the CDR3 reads CSAWTGTYNEKLFF. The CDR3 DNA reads TGCAGCGCCTGGACAGGGACCTACAATGAAAAACTGTTTTTT. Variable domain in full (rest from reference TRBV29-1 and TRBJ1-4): SAVISQKPSRDICQRGTSLTIQCQVDSQVTMMFWYRQQPGQSLTLIATANQGSEATYESGFVIDKFPISRPNLTFSTLTVSNMSPEDSSIYLCSAWTGTYNEKLFFGSGTQLSVL.